The clone carrying this TCR beta chain has a handful of counts. Amplification yielded TCR beta CDR3 regions, with RNA transcripts as the source. Using the HTBI primer set, a first-round RT-PCR was run on the TCR CDR3. TCRdb re-called the multiplex PCR reads with MiXCR, one entry per CDR3 protein. The data hold some 350,000 distinct CDR3 sequences, with about 25% observed a single time. Germline V lookup: CDR1 SNHLY, CDR2 FYNNEI. The CDR3 is 14 amino acids. Deletions cut 5 bases from V and 0 bases from J, with 8 bases between. This entry is derived from a study of T cells in Graves' hyperthyroidism and ophthalmopathy. Overall study context: Initial diagnosis, before any treatment, was when peripheral blood was collected.

This sequence joins TRBV2 and TRBJ1-5; D call uncertain. This receptor was identified in a man between 50 and 59 years old with Graves' hyperthyroidism. The material sequenced was blood. The CDR3 nucleotides are TGTGCCAGCAGTTGGGATCATAGCAATCAGCCCCAGCATTTT. Translated, it gives CASSWDHSNQPQHF.